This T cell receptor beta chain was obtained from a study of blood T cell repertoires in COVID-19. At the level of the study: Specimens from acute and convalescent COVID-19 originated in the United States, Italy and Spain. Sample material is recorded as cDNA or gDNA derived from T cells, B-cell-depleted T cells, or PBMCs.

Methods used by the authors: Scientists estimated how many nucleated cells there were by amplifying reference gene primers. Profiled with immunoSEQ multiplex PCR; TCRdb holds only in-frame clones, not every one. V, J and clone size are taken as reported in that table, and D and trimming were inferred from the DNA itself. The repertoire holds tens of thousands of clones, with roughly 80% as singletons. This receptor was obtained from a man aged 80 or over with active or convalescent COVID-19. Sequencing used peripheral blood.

This CDR3 reads CATSIVLRQGVYEQYF. The CDR3 DNA follows: TGTGCCACCAGCATTGTCCTGCGGCAGGGGGTCTACGAGCAGTACTTC. V usage is TRBV15 and J usage is TRBJ2-7; 7 bases align to TRBD1. J was trimmed by 3 bases and V by 4 bases; bases with no gene match: 12. Per the germline V gene, CDR1 is LNHNV and CDR2 is YYDKDF (reference sequence). There are 16 residues in the CDR3.